This T cell receptor (beta chain) derives from a study of T cell changes during pregnancy in multiple sclerosis. Clones were read by immunoSEQ multiplex PCR, and TCRdb kept only the in-frame ones, dropping some. This sample yields 25,000 to 35,000 clones, of which about 91% are seen a single time; 8% to 11% belongs to the top ten. Germline loops: CDR1 MGHRA, CDR2 YSYEKL. V was shortened by 3 bases and J by 5 bases, with 22 bases between the two germline ends. The CDR3 has 17 residues. The sequence derives from a female donor with multiple sclerosis, enrolled in a pregnancy study. This material consisted of CD8+ T cells from peripheral blood mononuclear cells, taken in the second trimester of pregnancy. This chain connects TRBV4-1 to TRBJ2-5; D is perhaps TRBD1 (6 bases). The CDR3 DNA reads TGCGCCAGCAGCCAGAACAGGGACCGACATAAGGGGGAGACCCAGTACTTC. Translated, it gives CASSQNRDRHKGETQYF.